The rows below give T cell receptor beta chains drawn from one sample of a study of cytomegalovirus exposure and HLA in healthy donors. The protocol was immunoSEQ multiplex PCR, while the TCRdb copy is restricted to in-frame clones and leaves out a portion. The top ten hold around 8.6% of the sample, which has some 250,000 clones, approximately 80% seen once. Sequencing was performed on PBMCs. The receptors here all came from a woman aged 55-69 years in good health and CMV-seropositive. The CDR3 runs from the conserved cysteine through the conserved F or W.

v_gene	j_gene	CDR3aa
TRBV6-5	TRBJ2-2	CASWDRGISGELFF
TRBV29-1	TRBJ2-1	CSVEDRGRSSYNEQFF
TRBV5-4	TRBJ2-1	CASSLSGTTNEQFF
TRBV12-5	TRBJ2-2	CASGLVLGSGRKGELFF
TRBV27	TRBJ2-7	CASSLGGPRQNEQYF
TRBV18	TRBJ1-5	CASSPRQTGNQPQHF
TRBV7-6	TRBJ2-1	CASSLGLADYNEQFF
TRBV19	TRBJ1-5	CASSIRTGQYSNQPQHF
TRBV28	TRBJ1-1	CASRGGGSGTEAFF
TRBV11-3	TRBJ2-1	CASSPGLAGYNEQFF
TRBV7-3	TRBJ2-2	CASSPGTTGELFF
TRBV25-1	TRBJ2-1	CASRSIFAYNEQFF
TRBV5-4	TRBJ2-1	CASSLDQGYNEQFF
TRBV5-6	TRBJ1-1	CASSRPTGEAFF
TRBV19	TRBJ2-1	CASSRGLAAHNEQFF
TRBV2	TRBJ1-5	CASNSRTGANQPQHF
TRBV19	TRBJ1-1	CASSIDPAGYTEAFF
TRBV2	TRBJ1-2	CASPLWGPLYGYTF
TRBV28	TRBJ1-3	CASSLGGGDSGNTIYF
TRBV18	TRBJ2-2	CASSPRQGAATGELFF
TRBV13	TRBJ2-3	CASSLQASGRLMVTDTQYF
TRBV6-5	TRBJ2-3	CASSFQGRDTDTQYF
TRBV19	TRBJ1-3	CASTLQGAKGNTIYF
TRBV18	TRBJ1-2	CASSPGTGTEKGYTF
TRBV19	TRBJ2-3	CASSTLILAGLGNTQYF
TRBV18	TRBJ2-7	CASSSPLLAYEQYF
TRBV2	TRBJ1-5	CASRVRGWNQPQHF
TRBV20-1	TRBJ1-2	CSAKGQGGYTF
TRBV4-1	TRBJ2-7	CASSPTSRTGSYEQYF
TRBV7-9	TRBJ1-2	CASSRDGANYGYTF
TRBV19	TRBJ2-1	CASSETSGSYSYNEQFF
TRBV28	TRBJ2-3	CASSFPQGSTDTQYF
TRBV7-3	TRBJ1-2	CASSLSTPGGGGYTF
TRBV15	TRBJ2-3	CATGEGLSPDTQYF
TRBV2	TRBJ2-7	CASSRTGVNYEQYF
TRBV7-6	TRBJ1-5	CASSLEAGQGASWQPQHF
TRBV28	TRBJ1-2	CAIQQGYGYTF
TRBV18	TRBJ2-7	CASSDSWRYEQYF
TRBV29-1	TRBJ1-1	CSVGGRMNTEAFF
TRBV29-1	TRBJ1-5	CSVTDRNNQPQHF
TRBV5-1	TRBJ2-1	CASSLVASGFDEQFF
TRBV7-9	TRBJ1-5	CASSFTGTGNQPQHF
TRBV6-5	TRBJ2-4	CASSYRPGQGRHIQYF
TRBV15	TRBJ1-4	CATQGANEKLFF
TRBV7-3	TRBJ2-7	CASSPGQGAEQYF
TRBV6-6	TRBJ2-5	CASSYIETQYF
TRBV29-1	TRBJ2-3	CSVRLGVSGTDTQYF
TRBV2	TRBJ1-5	CASSYDRSNQPQHF
TRBV2	TRBJ2-7	CASTVSYEQYF